Following are 30 T cell receptor beta chains from one sample sequenced in a study of T cell repertoires in cytomegalovirus infection. Via MiXCR, TCRdb re-called the reads, giving one row per CDR3 protein. The table includes some 300,000 distinct CDR3 sequences, around 10% detected once. The specimen was PBMCs. These receptor sequences come from a human donor in good health (CMV status not recorded). Some clones in this sample may be carry-over from other donors' samples.

This clonotype has a count of ten or more. The gene calls are TRBV7-6 and TRBJ1-1; D ambiguous. Between the trimmed V and J ends, which lost 4 bases and 1 base, there was a span of 10 bases. Germline loops: CDR1 SGHVS, CDR2 FNYEAQ. The CDR3 sequence is 14 residues long. The CDR3 region is CASSSTWSNTEAFF. In DNA, the CDR3 is TGTGCCAGCAGCTCCACATGGTCGAACACTGAAGCTTTCTTT.

This clonotype was observed many times. The chain employs TRBV28 and TRBJ1-1; 8 nucleotides match TRBD1. The CDR3 loop spans 15 amino acids. The germline CDR1 and CDR2 sequences are MDHEN and SYDVKM. V shed 3 bases and J 1 base; nucleotides not matched to a gene: 4. The CDR3 sequence is CASSFRGTGNTEAFF. The CDR3 bases are TGTGCCAGCAGTTTCAGGGGGACAGGGAACACTGAAGCTTTCTTT.

This clonotype was observed many times. The chain is built from TRBV28 and TRBJ1-1; D is unclear. Germline loops: CDR1 MDHEN, CDR2 SYDVKM. This CDR3 is 11 amino acids long. V was clipped by 5 bases and J by 5 bases, with 6 bases between them. Here the CDR3 DNA reads TGTGCCAGCAGTACCGTTACTGAAGCTTTCTTT. Its translation is CASSTVTEAFF.

In this sample, this clonotype turned up a few times. V and J are TRBV19 and TRBJ2-3; TRBD2 matches at 10 bases. The CDR3 spans 20 residues. The ends lost 5 bases at V and 7 bases at J; junction bases unmatched: 24. Germline-derived CDR1 and CDR2 are LNHDA and SQIVND (reference sequence). CDR3: CASSARGTSELKVSANTQYF. DNA for the CDR3: TGTGCCAGTAGTGCGAGGGGGACTAGCGAACTTAAAGTTTCCGCGAATACGCAGTATTTT.

This clonotype was found many times. The chain has TRBV7-2 and TRBJ1-2; 11 bases are shared with TRBD1. CDR3 length equals 16 residues. Germline V lookup: CDR1 SGHTA, CDR2 FQGNSA. The V and J ends lost 4 bases and 8 bases, in that order; junction bases with no gene match: 12. The CDR3 here is CASSSGQGAISGGYTF. CDR3 DNA sequence: TGTGCCAGCAGCTCCGGACAGGGGGCGATTTCAGGCGGCTACACCTTC. Combining the CDR3 with reference TRBV7-2 and TRBJ1-2 gives the whole variable domain GAGVSQSPSNKVTEKGKDVELRCDPISGHTALYWYRQSLGQGLEFLIYFQGNSAPDKSGLPSDRFSAERTGGSVSTLTIQRTQQEDSAVYLCASSSGQGAISGGYTFGSGTRLTVV.

This clonotype was observed many times. The V gene is TRBV6-5, the J gene TRBJ2-3; 12 bases fit TRBD2. In germline, CDR1 is MNHEY, CDR2 SVGAGI. CDR3 length: 16 residues. V was pared by 2 bases and J by 8 bases, with 8 bases of the junction left unmatched. The CDR3 sequence: CASSYLGTSGLGTQYF. As DNA, the CDR3 is TGTGCCAGCAGTTACCTCGGGACTAGCGGGCTCGGTACGCAGTATTTT.

At least ten counts were recorded for this clonotype. The V gene is TRBV12-3 or TRBV12-4, the J gene TRBJ1-1; TRBD1 agrees at 8 bases. Trimming at V came to 5 bases and at J to 1 base, leaving 6 bases not matched to a gene. The CDR3 consists of 15 residues. CDR3 in amino acids: CASSPGQGSNTEAFF. Here the CDR3 DNA reads TGTGCCAGCAGTCCTGGACAGGGCTCGAACACTGAAGCTTTCTTT.

There are many counts of this clonotype. This sequence joins TRBV12-3 or TRBV12-4 and TRBJ2-1, with D unresolved. This CDR3 comprises 13 residues. V dropped 3 bases and J dropped 0 bases, with 3 bases sitting between them. The CDR3 loop reads CASSLPSYNEQFF. As DNA, the CDR3 is TGTGCCAGCAGTTTGCCCTCCTACAATGAGCAGTTCTTC.

The chain employs TRBV15 and TRBJ2-1; TRBD2 matches 10 bases. V lost 1 base and J lost 4; bases outside the gene matches: 1. The length of the CDR3 is 15 residues. Germline V lookup: CDR1 LNHNV, CDR2 YYDKDF (reference sequence). The chain's CDR3 is CATSRGAGGYNEQFF. CDR3 in DNA: TGTGCCACCAGCAGAGGAGCGGGGGGGTACAATGAGCAGTTCTTC.

This clonotype appeared a few times. The V call is TRBV28, the J call TRBJ1-4, with 7 nucleotides matching TRBD1. The CDR3 extends over 16 amino acids. Germline loops: CDR1 MDHEN, CDR2 SYDVKM. J was trimmed by 0 bases and V by 6 bases; bases with no gene match: 7. CDR3 region: CASSRDSLSTNEKLFF. The CDR3 coding sequence is TGTGCCAGCAGCCGGGACAGCCTTTCAACTAATGAAAAACTGTTTTTT.

This clonotype was recorded many times. The V and J genes are TRBV7-9 and TRBJ1-2, with TRBD1 matching 7 bases. Germline V lookup: CDR1 SEHNR, CDR2 FQNEAQ (reference sequence). This CDR3 is 15 amino acids long. The ends lost 4 bases at V and 6 bases at J; junction bases unmatched: 11. CDR3 amino acids: CASSSQLQGSDGYTF. DNA of the CDR3: TGTGCCAGCAGCTCGCAATTACAGGGGAGCGATGGCTACACCTTC.

The chain is built from TRBV20-1 and TRBJ2-5; a weak D match, TRBD1 (6 bases). Trimming cost V 1 base and J 1 base, with 10 bases left between them. The CDR3 consists of 14 residues. Per germline, CDR1 DFQATT and CDR2 SNEGSKA (reference sequence). CDR3 sequence (DNA): TGCAGTGCTAGAGCGACAGGAACCCAAGAGACCCAGTACTTC. It yields the protein CSARATGTQETQYF.

This clonotype was seen many times. The chain has TRBV7-9 and TRBJ1-3; D not resolved. Germline V gene lookup returns CDR1 SEHNR and CDR2 FQNEAQ (reference sequence). Trimming stripped 3 bases from V and 0 bases from J, with 9 bases between. The CDR3 extends over 15 amino acids. The CDR3 reads CASSFFRDSGNTIYF. The CDR3 DNA sequence: TGTGCCAGCAGCTTTTTCCGGGACTCTGGAAACACCATATATTTT. The variable domain in full, with the rest retrieved from reference TRBV7-9 and TRBJ1-3, is DTGVSQNPRHKITKRGQNVTFRCDPISEHNRLYWYRQTLGQGPEFLTYFQNEAQLEKSRLLSDRFSAERPKGSFSTLEIQRTEQGDSAMYLCASSFFRDSGNTIYFGEGSWLTVV.

Ten or more counts support this clonotype. The CDR3 region has the DNA TGTGCCAGCAGTTTGGACAGGATCCTAATCTCTGGAAACACCATATATTTT. It yields the protein CASSLDRILISGNTIYF. The gene calls are TRBV12-3 or TRBV12-4 and TRBJ1-3, with 7 bases that match TRBD1. The CDR3 length is 17 residues. The J segment lost 0 bases and the V segment lost 3 bases, leaving 8 bases of the junction unmatched.

V gene TRBV28 combines with J gene TRBJ2-7, with 7 nucleotides matching TRBD1. Germline V gives CDR1 MDHEN, CDR2 SYDVKM. The CDR3 is 12 residues long. V shed 7 bases, J shed 2 bases, and the junction held 2 bases outside the gene matches. The CDR3: CASKQGPYEQYF. CDR3 DNA sequence: TGTGCCAGCAAACAGGGGCCCTACGAGCAGTACTTC.

This clonotype turned up a few times. This chain connects TRBV2 to TRBJ2-7; 7 nucleotides line up with TRBD1. The J segment lost 4 bases and the V segment lost 6 bases, leaving 12 bases of the junction unmatched. Germline V gene lookup returns CDR1 SNHLY and CDR2 FYNNEI. The CDR3 consists of 15 residues. CDR3 sequence reads: CASSPETGILYEQYF. The CDR3 DNA sequence: TGTGCCAGCAGCCCAGAGACAGGGATTCTTTACGAGCAGTACTTC.

This clonotype has ten or more counts. The chain carries TRBV20-1 and TRBJ1-1, with D possibly being TRBD1 (6 bases). This CDR3 has 14 amino acids. V was trimmed by 0 bases and J by 1 base, leaving 9 bases between them. Germline V lookup: CDR1 DFQATT, CDR2 SNEGSKA (reference sequence). The CDR3 DNA follows: TGCAGTGCTAGAGACCCGACAGGGAACACTGAAGCTTTCTTT. The encoded protein is CSARDPTGNTEAFF.

This clonotype was counted many times. The genes are TRBV20-1 and TRBJ2-7; D is unclear. This CDR3 is built from 14 residues. Germline CDR1 DFQATT, CDR2 SNEGSKA (reference sequence). Trimming left V 1 base short and J 2 bases short, with 12 bases between. The CDR3 region has the DNA TGCAGTGCTAGAGGTCCCCTCGGACCCTACGAGCAGTACGTC. Translated: CSARGPLGPYEQYV.

This clonotype was picked up many times. This chain connects TRBV20-1 to TRBJ2-3; TRBD1 might be the D (5 bases). Germline V gene lookup returns CDR1 DFQATT and CDR2 SNEGSKA (reference sequence). CDR3 length: 16 amino acids. Trimming removed 5 bases from V and 0 bases from J, with 18 bases in between. The CDR3 is CSAALWGPKSTDTQYF. DNA of the CDR3: TGCAGTGCTGCGTTGTGGGGCCCCAAGAGCACAGATACGCAGTATTTT.

This clonotype was counted at least ten times. The chain carries TRBV20-1 and TRBJ2-1, with TRBD2 matching 7 bases. The CDR3 loop spans 13 amino acids. Germline V gives CDR1 DFQATT, CDR2 SNEGSKA (reference sequence). The V and J ends lost 6 bases and 8 bases, in that order; junction bases with no gene match: 10. In DNA form, the CDR3 reads TGCAGTGCCGCGGGTCTGCGGGGGTATGAGCAGTTCTTC. Protein sequence: CSAAGLRGYEQFF.

This clonotype was found a few times. The V and J genes are TRBV29-1 and TRBJ2-7, with D perhaps matching TRBD2 (6 bases). This CDR3 spans 13 amino acids. Germline CDR1 reads SQVTM; CDR2 reads ANQGSEA. V lost 5 bases to trimming and J lost 2 bases, with 13 bases between them. CDR3 sequence (DNA): TGCAGCGTTCAACCGGGGGAGACCTACGAGCAGTACTTC. Encoded protein: CSVQPGETYEQYF.

This clonotype appeared many times. V gene TRBV2 combines with J gene TRBJ1-5; 11 positions match TRBD1. The CDR3 runs 15 residues. The trim removed 4 bases at V and 6 bases at J, leaving 5 bases unmatched. Germline V gene lookup returns CDR1 SNHLY and CDR2 FYNNEI. The CDR3 coding sequence is TGTGCCAGCAGTGTTGGGACAGGGGGTTCTCAGCCCCAGCATTTT. It is translated as CASSVGTGGSQPQHF.

This clonotype has a handful of counts. This chain joins TRBV20-1 and TRBJ2-1; 8 bases match TRBD2. The CDR3 runs to 14 residues. Losses at the gene ends were 6 bases for V and 8 bases for J; bases not matched to a gene: 12. The V gene's germline CDR1 is DFQATT and CDR2 SNEGSKA (reference sequence). The CDR3 DNA is TGCAGTGCGAGACTAGCGAGATTCTATTATGAGCAGTTCTTC. Translating gives CSARLARFYYEQFF.

This clonotype was recorded at least ten times. V is TRBV7-8 and J is TRBJ2-2, with 14 bases matching TRBD2. The ends lost 5 bases at V and 8 bases at J; junction bases unmatched: 4. Per the germline V gene, CDR1 is SGHVS and CDR2 is FQNEAQ. The CDR3 totals 15 residues. The DNA for the CDR3 is TGTGCCAGCAGCCCTGGGACTAGCGGGGGAGGGGAGCTGTTTTTT. Translated, it gives CASSPGTSGGGELFF.

The sample holds many counts of this clonotype. The chain recombines TRBV19 with TRBJ1-3, with 7 bases that match TRBD1. Germline CDR1 LNHDA, CDR2 SQIVND (reference sequence). This CDR3 is built from 16 residues. The V and J ends lost 5 bases and 0 bases, in that order; junction bases with no gene match: 7. CDR3 DNA: TGTGCCAGTAGTTCCCGGGACAGCTTCTCTGGAAACACCATATATTTT. It translates to CASSSRDSFSGNTIYF.

This clonotype was recorded at least ten times. For the CDR3, the DNA is TGTGCCACATGGGGGAGGAGAAACACTGAAGCTTTCTTT. Translation gives CATWGRRNTEAFF. This chain links TRBV2 with TRBJ1-1; the D gene is possibly TRBD1 (5 bases). Germline lookup yields CDR1 SNHLY and CDR2 FYNNEI. V lost 10 bases and J 2 bases, leaving 14 bases between the germline ends. This CDR3 is 13 amino acids long.

This clonotype has ten or more counts. The rearrangement joins TRBV7-2 to TRBJ1-1; unclear D gene. CDR3 length: 11 residues. Germline lookup yields CDR1 SGHTA and CDR2 FQGNSA. V was pared by 6 bases and J by 2 bases, with 4 bases between. The CDR3 sequence is CASSQNTEAFF. The DNA of the CDR3 is TGTGCCAGCAGTCAAAACACTGAAGCTTTCTTT.

The chain recombines TRBV10-3 with TRBJ1-2; TRBD1 might be the D (6 bases). The CDR3 is 17 residues long. Germline V gives CDR1 ENHRY, CDR2 SYGVKD. The V gene lost 5 bases and the J gene lost 5 bases, with 24 bases spanning the gap. The CDR3 sequence is CAISKTYLSLQGYGYTF. The CDR3 DNA sequence: TGTGCCATCAGTAAAACTTATCTAAGCTTACAGGGATATGGCTACACCTTC.

The chain couples TRBV7-6 to TRBJ2-2, with D unclear. Trimming stripped 4 bases from V and 7 bases from J, with 7 bases between. Germline V lookup: CDR1 SGHVS, CDR2 FNYEAQ. The CDR3 sequence is 12 residues long. This CDR3 is CASSSTSGELFF. The DNA of the CDR3 is TGTGCCAGCAGCTCAACAAGCGGGGAGCTGTTTTTT.

This clonotype was detected many times. The chain recombines TRBV7-2 with TRBJ1-1; TRBD1 might be the D (5 bases). Per germline, CDR1 SGHTA and CDR2 FQGNSA. CDR3 length: 12 residues. Trimming shortened V by 4 bases and J by 8 bases, and 11 bases separated the two germline ends. In DNA form, the CDR3 reads TGTGCCAGCAGCTCAAGGGCAGGGGAAGCTTTCTTT. This encodes CASSSRAGEAFF.